A single T cell receptor beta chain is shown here with its context. It lacks a known antigen. Qualities for individual bases were not recorded, and no much larger clone is one base off. The CDR3 regions of human TCRbeta chains were analyzed by immunosequencing. As for the authors' bioinformatics: TCRs in the repertoires were compared against a reference library of SARS-CoV-2-specific TCRs that had been generated with the MIRA antigen-specificity platform. Breadth was defined as the fraction of unique TCRs that were SARS-CoV-2-associated, and depth was defined as the fraction of total T cells that were SARS-CoV-2-associated. Using the MIRA data, every spike-specific TCR was mapped to the spike region that the TCR reacted to and assigned to either a CD4 or a CD8 class. Log10-transformed breadth and depth values were compared by one-way ANOVA with Sidak's multiple comparisons tests. The source is immuneACCESS, and TCRdb retained only in-frame sequences with V and J called. Part of the clones is not carried over; for the studies checked, unresolved V genes explain less than half of this, and the remainder is unexplained. V, J and clone size reflect that table, while D and trimming were determined from the DNA. Present in this sample are around 110,000 clones, about 91% of which were seen just once. The top ten clones comprise just over 9.5% of the sample.

This record comes from a study of T cell responses to AZD1222 COVID-19 vaccine (dated by TCRdb to 2020 to 2022). Background on the whole study: AZD1222 recipients given second doses at about 4 weeks or at about 12 weeks were pooled, since spike-specific TCR depth and breadth were not found to differ between the two schedules. TCR sequencing was performed for fewer than 250 trial participants, of whom roughly 200 were given two doses of AZD1222 and some 26 were given two doses of MenACWY control vaccine. Trial participants were enrolled by age into 18-55, 56-69 and 70-plus year subgroups, with roughly 150, 30 and 60 TCR-sequenced participants respectively.

The time point label here, explained by the study, means: baseline before first vaccination. Vaccinee samples were obtained from the UK trials COV001 and COV002, which included a single-blind randomized controlled phase 2/3 trial of AZD1222 (ChAdOx1 nCoV-19) in healthy adults. For TCRbeta chain sequencing, PBMC samples were collected from trial participants at day 0 and at day 28 after the second dose. The research as a whole found: Most participants were white British and females outnumbered males, and the authors suggested that clonal diversity may have been underestimated. The whole spike protein was spanned by vaccine-associated CD4 TCRs, and dominant responses were seen in regions 160-218 and 743-854. Conclusions about previously exposed vaccinees are limited because only a handful of AZD1222 recipients were SARS-CoV-2 seropositive at baseline. Because no samples from the day 14 peak response were available, repertoires could be characterized only after the peak T cell response. Epitopes outside the regions mutated in the B.1.351 and B.1.1.7 variants were reportedly recognized by nearly half of the unique spike-specific TCRs. In the small 56-69-year group, the increase in depth fell short of significance, most likely because of low power. Spike-specific TCR breadth and depth rose significantly after two AZD1222 doses compared with day 0 and with MenACWY recipients.

This receptor was obtained from an adult in good health. The sequences come from peripheral blood, collected on day 0 of AZD1222 vaccination.

This receptor carries the CDR3 CASSGTGGYGYTF. The sequenced DNA is TGTGCCAGCAGTGGGACAGGGGGCTATGGCTACACCTTC. Recombination joined TRBV12-3 or TRBV12-4 with TRBJ1-2, with TRBD1 matching 11 junction bases. The CDR3 runs 13 amino acids, cysteine and phenylalanine included. The CDR3 DNA has 39 bases and is translated from base 1. Clipping removes 5 bases from V and 4 bases from J, with 0 as the unmatched junction base count.